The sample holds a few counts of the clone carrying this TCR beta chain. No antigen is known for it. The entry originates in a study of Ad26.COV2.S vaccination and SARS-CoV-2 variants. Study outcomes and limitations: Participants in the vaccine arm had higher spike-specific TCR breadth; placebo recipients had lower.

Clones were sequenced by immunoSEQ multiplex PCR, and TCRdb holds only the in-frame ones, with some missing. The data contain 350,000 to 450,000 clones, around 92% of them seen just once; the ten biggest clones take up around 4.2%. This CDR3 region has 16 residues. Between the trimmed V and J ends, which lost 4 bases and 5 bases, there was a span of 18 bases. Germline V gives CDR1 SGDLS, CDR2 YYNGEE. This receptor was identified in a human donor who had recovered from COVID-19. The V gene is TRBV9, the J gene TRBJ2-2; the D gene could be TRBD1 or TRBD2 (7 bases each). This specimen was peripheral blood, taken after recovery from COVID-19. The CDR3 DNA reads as TGTGCCAGCAGCTCCAGGGGGGGACATGAGACCGGGGAGCTGTTTTTT. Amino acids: CASSSRGGHETGELFF.